What follows describes a single TCR beta chain. Per germline, CDR1 SEHNR and CDR2 FQNEAQ (reference sequence). V gave up 2 bases and J gave up 3 bases; unmatched junction bases: 9. The CDR3 covers 16 residues. These data originate in a study of CD8+ T cells in alopecia areata. Reverse transcription of extracted RNA yielded cDNA, which provided the sequencing template. Assay used: immunoSEQ multiplex PCR; TCRdb lists only in-frame clones, some missing. The table has fewer than 250,000 clones, 50% to 60% seen once; the top ten hold over 0.4%. V is TRBV7-9 and J is TRBJ1-2; 7 bases match TRBD1. The source of this sequence is a human donor with alopecia areata. The sequenced sample was CD4+ T cells sorted from blood, obtained at week 0. CDR3 residues: CASSLSQGVGYYGYTF. CDR3 DNA: TGTGCCAGCAGCTTAAGTCAGGGGGTAGGATACTATGGCTACACCTTC. The variable domain in full, with the rest retrieved from reference TRBV7-9 and TRBJ1-2, is DTGVSQNPRHKITKRGQNVTFRCDPISEHNRLYWYRQTLGQGPEFLTYFQNEAQLEKSRLLSDRFSAERPKGSFSTLEIQRTEQGDSAMYLCASSLSQGVGYYGYTFGSGTRLTVV.